Presented here are 2 T cell receptor beta chains from one specimen sequenced in a study of technical replicates of blood from a few donors. Only in-frame clones appear in the TCRdb table, and some are missing; sequencing was by immunoSEQ multiplex PCR. Here the sample spans around 81,000 clones, about 81% being singletons. What was sequenced was PBMCs. These receptors originate from a human donor in good health. Some clones in this sample may be carry-over from other donors' samples.

J is TRBJ2-6 and V is TRBV7-3; D is unclear. Trimming shortened V by 2 bases and J by 0 bases, and 5 bases separated the two germline ends. This CDR3 contains 15 residues. Per the germline V gene, CDR1 is SGHTA and CDR2 is FQGTGA. DNA of the CDR3: TGTGCCAGCAGCTTATTCAGCTCTGGGGCCAACGTCCTGACTTTC. It codes for CASSLFSSGANVLTF.

The V and J genes are TRBV30 and TRBJ1-2; D remains ambiguous. Germline assignment: CDR1 GTSNPN and CDR2 SVGIG (reference sequence). The CDR3 runs to 10 residues. The germline V and J ends were trimmed by 5 bases and 8 bases, with 9 bases remaining between them. The CDR3 bases are TGTGCCTGGGGCGGGGTAGGCTACACCTTC. Protein sequence: CAWGGVGYTF. Based on the CDR3 plus reference TRBV30 and TRBJ1-2, the full variable domain is SQTIHQWPATLVQPVGSPLSLECTVEGTSNPNLYWYRQAAGRGLQLLFYSVGIGQISSEVPQNLSASRPQDRQFILSSKKLLLSDSGFYLCAWGGVGYTFGSGTRLTVV.